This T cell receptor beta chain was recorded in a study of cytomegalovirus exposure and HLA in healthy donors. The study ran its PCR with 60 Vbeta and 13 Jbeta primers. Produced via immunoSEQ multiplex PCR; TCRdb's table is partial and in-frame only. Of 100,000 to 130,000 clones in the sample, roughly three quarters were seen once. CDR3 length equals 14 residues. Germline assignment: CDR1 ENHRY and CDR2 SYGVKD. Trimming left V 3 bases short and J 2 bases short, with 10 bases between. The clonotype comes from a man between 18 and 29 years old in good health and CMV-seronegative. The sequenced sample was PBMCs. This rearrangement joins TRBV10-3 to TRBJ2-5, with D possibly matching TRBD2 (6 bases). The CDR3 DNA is TGTGCCATCAGTGACGGGGGTGGTCAAGAGACCCAGTACTTC. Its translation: CAISDGGGQETQYF.